This TCR beta chain originates from a study of blood T cell repertoires in COVID-19 (TCRdb year 2020). General notes on the study: The collaborator samples originated in the United States, Italy and Spain and spanned the acute and convalescent phases of COVID-19. The prospective study material was composed of cDNA or gDNA derived from T cells, B-cell-depleted T cells, or PBMCs. Deeply sampled blood TCRbeta repertoires from subjects exposed to, actively infected with, or recovered from COVID-19 were included in the dataset. The repertoires were released in a freely available public database meant as a resource for research on the immune response to SARS-CoV-2. Samples came from the ongoing ImmuneRACE study (first 160 participants) plus 1,254 subjects from 6 global collaborators. Sample metadata almost always included a de-identified subject ID, COVID-19 status, age in years and sex. HLA class I and class II types, where available, came from metadata supplied by the sample provider rather than from assay-based typing.

What the work shows at the level of the full study, not this receptor alone: Clinical and demographic metadata were provided uncurated, with the amount varying by source and participant.

The germline V end is reduced by 7 bases and the J end by 5 bases; junction bases left unmatched: 10. The CDR3 sequence holds 14 residues, the cysteine and phenylalanine included. The only DNA kept is the CDR3, 42 bases in frame from the first base. Looking up the germline V gene (reference sequence) yields CDR1 MNHEY and CDR2 SMNVEV. Collaborating institutions collected whole blood in K2EDTA tubes following their own protocols. For TCRbeta analysis, collaborators shipped samples in one of three forms: frozen whole blood, isolated PBMCs, or DNA extracted from either of those sample types. Of note for this clone: Its antigen target is currently unknown. Base qualities are not at hand, and no much larger clone is one base apart.

The immunoSEQ Assay, a bias-controlled multiplex PCR, was used to amplify TCRbeta CDR3 regions from genomic DNA. In the original analysis: The number of nucleated cells in each sample was estimated from the amplification of reference gene primers within the assay. Sequence reads were collapsed and filtered to measure the absolute abundance of every unique TCRbeta CDR3 rearrangement. Productive Simpson clonality was computed per sample as the square root of Simpson's diversity index over productive rearrangements. As stored in TCRdb, this immuneACCESS dataset retains in-frame rearrangements with V and J assigned. A fraction of the clones does not appear; measured against another copy, unresolved V genes explain less than half of the discrepancy, and the remainder lacks a known reason. V and J calls and clone size follow that table, whereas D and trimming were derived from the DNA. A total of about 370,000 clones appear in this sample, 90% of them only once. The ten top clones hold approximately 6.2% of the sample.

The clonotype comes from a man between 18 and 29 years old with active or convalescent COVID-19. The sequenced sample was peripheral blood. The sequence is built from TRBV27 and TRBJ2-7, and TRBD2 matches 8 of the central bases. The sequenced DNA: TGTGCCAGCAAGGACAGCGGGAGTTCCCACGAGCAGTACTTC. This codes for CASKDSGSSHEQYF.